This T cell receptor (beta chain) originates from a study of blood T cell repertoires in COVID-19. Before they entered the study, exposed participants had met a COVID-19 case within 2 weeks. Germline V CDR1 and CDR2: MNHEY, SVGAGI. The length of the CDR3 is 11 residues. The V end was cut by 10 bases, the J end by 0 bases, with 7 bases between. This table comes from immunoSEQ multiplex PCR, and its TCRdb copy is limited to in-frame clones, with some not included. Of fewer than 350,000 clones in the sample, around nine tenths are singletons; the top ten hold 0.85% to 1.3%. The chain is built from TRBV6-5 and TRBJ2-7; D is undetermined. What was sequenced was PBMCs or T cells enriched from blood (not recorded which). This receptor was obtained from a woman aged 25 to 45 who had been exposed to COVID-19. The DNA for the CDR3 is TGTGCCACTAGTAACTCCTACGAGCAGTACTTC. Protein product: CATSNSYEQYF.